This TCR beta chain was profiled in a study of T cells in Graves' hyperthyroidism and ophthalmopathy. Researchers amplified the TCR beta CDR3 regions from RNA transcripts. During a first-round RT-PCR of the TCR CDR3, the HTBI primer set was used. MiXCR, applied by TCRdb to the multiplex PCR reads, yields one record per CDR3 protein. This table holds 550,000 to 600,000 distinct CDR3 sequences, more than 45% found once. Material: peripheral blood or thyroid tissue (not recorded which). This sequence was found in an adult woman with Graves' disease, either hyperthyroidism or ophthalmopathy (not recorded which).

The CDR3 reads CASSITGLTNYGYTF. The CDR3 DNA reads as TGCGCCAGCAGCATAACAGGGCTCACTAACTATGGCTACACCTTC. The chain links TRBV5-1 to TRBJ1-2, with D tentatively TRBD1 (6 bases). This CDR3 spans 15 amino acids. V dropped 4 bases and J dropped 0 bases, with 13 bases sitting between them. From germline, CDR1 is SGHRS and CDR2 YFSETQ. Full variable domain (remainder filled in from reference TRBV5-1 and TRBJ1-2): KAGVTQTPRYLIKTRGQQVTLSCSPISGHRSVSWYQQTPGQGLQFLFEYFSETQRNKGNFPGRFSGRQFSNSRSEMNVSTLELGDSALYLCASSITGLTNYGYTFGSGTRLTVV.